The subject of this entry is one T cell receptor (beta chain). The entry originates in a study of control samples from healthy donors and cancer patients. Sequenced by immunoSEQ multiplex PCR; TCRdb stores in-frame clones only, minus some. The profile shows approximately 92,000 clones, more than 80% of them singletons. This CDR3 has 15 amino acids. Germline V CDR1 and CDR2: SGDLS, YYNGEE. V was cut by 0 bases and J by 3 bases, with 13 bases left in between. This receptor was identified in a woman in her twenties or thirties in good health. The chain uses TRBV9 and TRBJ2-7, with D uncertain. The specimen sequenced was blood. The CDR3 loop is CASSVEGTTLYEQYF. The CDR3 nucleotides are TGTGCCAGCAGCGTAGAGGGCACTACCCTCTACGAGCAGTACTTC.